This TCR beta chain originates from a study of graft-versus-host responses after intestinal transplantation. The wider study: Induction using anti-thymocyte globulin, followed by tacrolimus and steroids for 2 to 4 years, was given to all recipients.

The CDR3 is 16 amino acids. Germline assignment: CDR1 SGHKS and CDR2 YYEKEE (reference sequence). V lost 1 base, J lost 4 bases, and 5 bases stayed unmatched. Assay: immunoSEQ multiplex PCR; the TCRdb copy retains only in-frame clones and omits some. The top ten clones hold around 0.1% of a sample with roughly 92,000 clones, 90% of them seen once. Note on this clone: Its target is unknown.

This material consisted of unstimulated CD4+ T cells sorted from spleen or lymph node cells, taken before intestinal transplant. The chain combines TRBV5-5 with TRBJ1-4; 9 nucleotides match TRBD1. This sequence originates from a human donor who received an intestinal transplant. As DNA, the CDR3 is TGTGCCAGCAGCTTGCCCGGGACAGGGATTAATGAAAAACTGTTTTTT. Translation gives CASSLPGTGINEKLFF. Variable domain in full (rest from reference TRBV5-5 and TRBJ1-4): DAGVTQSPTHLIKTRGQQVTLRCSPISGHKSVSWYQQVLGQGPQFIFQYYEKEERGRGNFPDRFSARQFPNYSSELNVNALLLGDSALYLCASSLPGTGINEKLFFGSGTQLSVL.